The table lists the clone carrying this TCR beta chain with a count of one. The data originate from a study of technical replicates of blood from several donors. Sequencing used immunoSEQ multiplex PCR; TCRdb keeps in-frame clones, though not all of them. The sample lists 70,000 or so clones; approximately 88% were seen once. V shed 2 bases, J shed 0 bases, and the junction held 6 bases outside the gene matches. The CDR3 contains 16 residues. Germline V CDR1 and CDR2: SGHDN, FVKESK. Sequenced: PBMCs. This TCR was recovered from a human donor in good health. Some clones in this sample may be carry-over from other donors' samples. The chain couples TRBV14 to TRBJ2-7; 8 nucleotides agree with TRBD1. Here the CDR3 reads CASSQQGALSSYEQYF. For the CDR3, the DNA is TGTGCCAGCAGCCAACAGGGGGCTCTTAGCTCCTACGAGCAGTACTTC.